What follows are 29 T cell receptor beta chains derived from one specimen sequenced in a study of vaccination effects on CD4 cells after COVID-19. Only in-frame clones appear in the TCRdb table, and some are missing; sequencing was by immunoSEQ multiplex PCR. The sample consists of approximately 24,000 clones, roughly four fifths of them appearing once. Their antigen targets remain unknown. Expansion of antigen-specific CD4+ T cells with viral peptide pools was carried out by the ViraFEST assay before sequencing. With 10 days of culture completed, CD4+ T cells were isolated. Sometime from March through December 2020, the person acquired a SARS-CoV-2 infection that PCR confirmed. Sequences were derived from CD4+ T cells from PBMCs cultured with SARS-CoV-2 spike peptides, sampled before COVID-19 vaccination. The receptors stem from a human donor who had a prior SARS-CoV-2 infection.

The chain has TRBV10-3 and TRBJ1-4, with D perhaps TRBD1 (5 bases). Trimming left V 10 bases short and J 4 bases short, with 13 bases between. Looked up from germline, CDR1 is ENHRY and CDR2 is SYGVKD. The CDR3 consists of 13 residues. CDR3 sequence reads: CASQQDFNEKLFF. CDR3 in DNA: TGTGCCAGCCAACAGGACTTTAATGAAAAACTGTTTTTT.

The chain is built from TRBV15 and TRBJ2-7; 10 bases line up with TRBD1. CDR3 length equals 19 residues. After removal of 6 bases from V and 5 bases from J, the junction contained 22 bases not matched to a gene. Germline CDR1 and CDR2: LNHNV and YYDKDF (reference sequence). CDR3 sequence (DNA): TGTGCCACCAGTCGTAGAGTAAGAATTCGGGACAGGGGTCGAAACGAGCAGTACTTC. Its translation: CATSRRVRIRDRGRNEQYF.

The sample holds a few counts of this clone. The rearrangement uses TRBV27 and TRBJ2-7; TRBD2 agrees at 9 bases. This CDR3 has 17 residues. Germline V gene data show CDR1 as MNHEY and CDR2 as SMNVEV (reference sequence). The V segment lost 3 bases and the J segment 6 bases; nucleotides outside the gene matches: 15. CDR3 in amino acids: CASSFYPLGLASSEQYF. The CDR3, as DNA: TGTGCCAGCAGTTTTTATCCTCTGGGACTAGCATCTAGCGAGCAGTACTTC.

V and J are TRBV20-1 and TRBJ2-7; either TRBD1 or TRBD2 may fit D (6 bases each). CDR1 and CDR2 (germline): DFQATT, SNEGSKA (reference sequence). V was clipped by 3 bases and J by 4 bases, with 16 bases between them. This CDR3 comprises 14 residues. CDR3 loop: CSASSAGQLYEQYF. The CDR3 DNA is TGCAGTGCTAGTAGCGCGGGACAACTGTACGAGCAGTACTTC.

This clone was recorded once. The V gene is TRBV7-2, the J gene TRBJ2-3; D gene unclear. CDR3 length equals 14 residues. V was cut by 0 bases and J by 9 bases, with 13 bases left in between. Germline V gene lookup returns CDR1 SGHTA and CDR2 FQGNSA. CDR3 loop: CASSLAGTRATQYF. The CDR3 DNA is TGTGCCAGCAGCTTAGCAGGCACCCGAGCGACGCAGTATTTT.

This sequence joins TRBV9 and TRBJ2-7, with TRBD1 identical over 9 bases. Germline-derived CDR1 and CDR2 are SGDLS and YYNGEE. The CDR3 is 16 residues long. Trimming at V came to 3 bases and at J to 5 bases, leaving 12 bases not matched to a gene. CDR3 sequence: CASSAWGDREGDEQYF. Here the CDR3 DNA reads TGTGCCAGCAGCGCCTGGGGGGACAGGGAGGGGGACGAGCAGTACTTC.

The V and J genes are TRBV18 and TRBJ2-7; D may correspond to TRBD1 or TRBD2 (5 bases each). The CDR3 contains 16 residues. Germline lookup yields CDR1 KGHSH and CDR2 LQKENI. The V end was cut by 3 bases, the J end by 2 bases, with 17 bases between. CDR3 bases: TGTGCCAGCTCACCCTCCACGGGGACGGAGACCTACGAGCAGTACTTC. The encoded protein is CASSPSTGTETYEQYF.

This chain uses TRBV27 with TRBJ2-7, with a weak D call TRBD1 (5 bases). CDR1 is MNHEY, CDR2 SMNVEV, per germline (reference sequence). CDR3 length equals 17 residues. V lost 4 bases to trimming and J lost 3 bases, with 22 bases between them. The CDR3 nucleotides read TGTGCCAGCAGTTCCATCGTCACAGGTAAAACAGGCTACGAGCAGTACTTC. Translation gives CASSSIVTGKTGYEQYF.

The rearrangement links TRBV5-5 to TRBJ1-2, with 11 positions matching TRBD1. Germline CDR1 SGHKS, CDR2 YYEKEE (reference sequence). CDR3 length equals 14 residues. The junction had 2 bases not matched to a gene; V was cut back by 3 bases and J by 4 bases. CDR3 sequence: CASSWTGGIYGYTF. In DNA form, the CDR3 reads TGTGCCAGCAGCTGGACAGGGGGCATCTATGGCTACACCTTC.

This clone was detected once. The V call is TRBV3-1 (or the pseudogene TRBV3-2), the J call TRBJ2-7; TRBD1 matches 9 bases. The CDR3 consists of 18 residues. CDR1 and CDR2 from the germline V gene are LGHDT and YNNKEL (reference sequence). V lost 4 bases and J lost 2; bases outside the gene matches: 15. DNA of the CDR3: TGTGCCAGCAGCCTTAGGAGTTCGGGGACAGGGACCCCCTACGAGCAGTACTTC. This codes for CASSLRSSGTGTPYEQYF.

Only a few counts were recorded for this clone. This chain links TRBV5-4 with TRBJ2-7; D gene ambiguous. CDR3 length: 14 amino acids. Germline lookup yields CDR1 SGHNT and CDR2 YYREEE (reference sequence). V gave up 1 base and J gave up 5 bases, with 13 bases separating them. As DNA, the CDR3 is TGTGCCAGCAGCTTGTTCGGCCTAGTCGACGAGCAGTACTTC. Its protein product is CASSLFGLVDEQYF. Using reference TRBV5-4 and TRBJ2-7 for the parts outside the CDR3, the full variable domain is ETGVTQSPTHLIKTRGQQVTLRCSSQSGHNTVSWYQQALGQGPQFIFQYYREEENGRGNFPPRFSGLQFPNYSSELNVNALELDDSALYLCASSLFGLVDEQYFGPGTRLTVT.

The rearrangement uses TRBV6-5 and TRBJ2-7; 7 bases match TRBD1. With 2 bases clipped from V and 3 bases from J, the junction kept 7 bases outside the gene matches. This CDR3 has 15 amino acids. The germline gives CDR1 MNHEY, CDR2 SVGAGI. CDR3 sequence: CASSYDGQVIYEQYF. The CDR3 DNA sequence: TGTGCCAGCAGTTACGATGGACAGGTTATCTACGAGCAGTACTTC.

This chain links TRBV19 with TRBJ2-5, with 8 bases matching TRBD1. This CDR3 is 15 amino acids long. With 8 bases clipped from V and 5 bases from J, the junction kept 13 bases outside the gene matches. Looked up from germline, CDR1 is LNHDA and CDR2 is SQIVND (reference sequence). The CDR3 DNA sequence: TGTGCCAGTTCAGAGGGACAGGAGGTACTCGAGACCCAGTACTTC. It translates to CASSEGQEVLETQYF.

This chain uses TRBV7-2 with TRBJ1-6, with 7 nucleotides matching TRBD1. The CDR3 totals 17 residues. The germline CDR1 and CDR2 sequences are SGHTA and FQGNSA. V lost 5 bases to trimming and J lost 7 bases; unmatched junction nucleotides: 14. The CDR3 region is CASSRRRATGRNSPLHF. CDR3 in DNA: TGTGCCAGCAGCCGCCGGCGGGCGACAGGGAGGAATTCACCCCTCCACTTT.

For the CDR3, the DNA is TGCGCCAGCAGTTCGACTAGTTTCGGCACAGATACGCAGTATTTT. Translation gives CASSSTSFGTDTQYF. This chain connects TRBV5-1 to TRBJ2-3, with D possibly TRBD2 on 6 matching bases. V was cut by 5 bases and J by 1 base, with 14 bases left in between. The CDR3 is made up of 15 amino acids. The germline gives CDR1 SGHRS, CDR2 YFSETQ.

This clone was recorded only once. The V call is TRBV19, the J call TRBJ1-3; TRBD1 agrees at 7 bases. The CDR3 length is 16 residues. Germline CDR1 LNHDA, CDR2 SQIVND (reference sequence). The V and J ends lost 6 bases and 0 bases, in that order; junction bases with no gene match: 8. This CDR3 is CASRGGQIASGNTIYF. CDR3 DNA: TGTGCCAGTAGAGGGGGACAGATAGCCTCTGGAAACACCATATATTTT.

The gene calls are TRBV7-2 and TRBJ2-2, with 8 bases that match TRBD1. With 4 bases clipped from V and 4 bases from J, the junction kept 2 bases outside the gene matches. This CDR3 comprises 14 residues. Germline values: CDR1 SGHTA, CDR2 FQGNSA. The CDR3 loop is CASSSDRATGELFF. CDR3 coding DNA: TGTGCCAGCAGCTCGGACAGGGCCACCGGGGAGCTGTTTTTT.

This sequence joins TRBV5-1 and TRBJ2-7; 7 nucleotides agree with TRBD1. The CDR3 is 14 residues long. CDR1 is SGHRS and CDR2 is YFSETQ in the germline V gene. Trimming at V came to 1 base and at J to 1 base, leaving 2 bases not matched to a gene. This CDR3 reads CASSLTGDSYEQYF. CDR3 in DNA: TGCGCCAGCAGCTTGACAGGGGATTCCTACGAGCAGTACTTC.

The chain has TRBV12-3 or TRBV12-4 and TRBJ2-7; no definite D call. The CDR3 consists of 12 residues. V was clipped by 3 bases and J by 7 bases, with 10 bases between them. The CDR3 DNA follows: TGTGCCAGCAGTTTTCATGGCGGAGAGCAGTACTTC. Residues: CASSFHGGEQYF.

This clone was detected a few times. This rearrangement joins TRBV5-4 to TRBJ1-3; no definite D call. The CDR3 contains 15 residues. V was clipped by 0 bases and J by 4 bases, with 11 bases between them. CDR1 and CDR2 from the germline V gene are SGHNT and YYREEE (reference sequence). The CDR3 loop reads CASSLGGLGGNTIYF. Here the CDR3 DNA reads TGTGCCAGCAGCTTGGGGGGTCTGGGAGGAAACACCATATATTTT.

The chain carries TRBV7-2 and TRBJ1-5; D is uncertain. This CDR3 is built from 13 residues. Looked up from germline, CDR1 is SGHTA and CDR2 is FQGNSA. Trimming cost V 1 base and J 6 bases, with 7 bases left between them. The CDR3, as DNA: TGTGCCAGCAGCTTAGTAGGGTTTCAGCCCCAGCATTTT. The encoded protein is CASSLVGFQPQHF.

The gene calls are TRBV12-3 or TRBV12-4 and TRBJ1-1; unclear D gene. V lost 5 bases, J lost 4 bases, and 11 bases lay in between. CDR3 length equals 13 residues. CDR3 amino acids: CASSLSGGTEAFF. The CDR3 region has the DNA TGTGCCAGCAGTCTATCAGGCGGCACTGAAGCTTTCTTT.

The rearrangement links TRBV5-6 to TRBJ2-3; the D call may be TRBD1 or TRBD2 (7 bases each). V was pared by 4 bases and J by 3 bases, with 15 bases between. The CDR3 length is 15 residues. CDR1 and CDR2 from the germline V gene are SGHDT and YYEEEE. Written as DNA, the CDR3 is TGTGCCAGCAGCCGGGGGGACAGTCCGACAGATACGCAGTATTTT. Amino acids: CASSRGDSPTDTQYF.

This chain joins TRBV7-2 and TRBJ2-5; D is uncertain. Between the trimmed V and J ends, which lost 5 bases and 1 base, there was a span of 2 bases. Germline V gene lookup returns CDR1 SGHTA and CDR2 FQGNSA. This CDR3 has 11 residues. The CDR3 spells CASSIQETQYF. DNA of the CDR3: TGTGCCAGCAGCATCCAAGAGACCCAGTACTTC.

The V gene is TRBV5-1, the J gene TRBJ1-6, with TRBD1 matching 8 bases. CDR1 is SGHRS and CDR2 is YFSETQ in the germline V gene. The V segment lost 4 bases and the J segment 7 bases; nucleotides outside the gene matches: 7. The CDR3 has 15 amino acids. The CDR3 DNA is TGCGCCAGCAGCACCCAGACAGGGGTGAATTCACCCCTCCACTTT. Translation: CASSTQTGVNSPLHF.

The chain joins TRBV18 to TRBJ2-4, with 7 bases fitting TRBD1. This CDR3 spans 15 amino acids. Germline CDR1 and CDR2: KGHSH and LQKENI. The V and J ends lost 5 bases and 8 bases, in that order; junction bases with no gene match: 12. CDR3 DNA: TGTGCCAGCTCATCTCTGAGGACAGGAATTCACATTCAGTACTTC. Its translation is CASSSLRTGIHIQYF.

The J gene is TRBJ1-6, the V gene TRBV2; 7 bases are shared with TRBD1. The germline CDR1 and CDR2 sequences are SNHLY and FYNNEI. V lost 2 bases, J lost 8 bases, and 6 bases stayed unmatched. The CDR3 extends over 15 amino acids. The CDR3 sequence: CASSETGQSYSPLHF. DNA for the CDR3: TGTGCCAGCAGTGAAACGGGACAGAGCTATTCACCCCTCCACTTT.

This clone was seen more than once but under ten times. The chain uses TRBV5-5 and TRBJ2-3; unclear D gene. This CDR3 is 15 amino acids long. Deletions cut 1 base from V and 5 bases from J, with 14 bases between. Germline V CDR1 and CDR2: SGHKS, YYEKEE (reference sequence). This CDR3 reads CASSLRVLGGDTQYF. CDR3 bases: TGTGCCAGCAGCTTGCGGGTTTTGGGTGGAGATACGCAGTATTTT.

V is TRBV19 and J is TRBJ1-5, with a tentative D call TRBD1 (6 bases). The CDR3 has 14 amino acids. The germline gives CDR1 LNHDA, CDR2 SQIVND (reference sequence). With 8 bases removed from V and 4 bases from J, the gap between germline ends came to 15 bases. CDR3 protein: CASCTGRVNQPQHF. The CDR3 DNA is TGTGCCAGTTGTACAGGGAGGGTGAATCAGCCCCAGCATTTT.